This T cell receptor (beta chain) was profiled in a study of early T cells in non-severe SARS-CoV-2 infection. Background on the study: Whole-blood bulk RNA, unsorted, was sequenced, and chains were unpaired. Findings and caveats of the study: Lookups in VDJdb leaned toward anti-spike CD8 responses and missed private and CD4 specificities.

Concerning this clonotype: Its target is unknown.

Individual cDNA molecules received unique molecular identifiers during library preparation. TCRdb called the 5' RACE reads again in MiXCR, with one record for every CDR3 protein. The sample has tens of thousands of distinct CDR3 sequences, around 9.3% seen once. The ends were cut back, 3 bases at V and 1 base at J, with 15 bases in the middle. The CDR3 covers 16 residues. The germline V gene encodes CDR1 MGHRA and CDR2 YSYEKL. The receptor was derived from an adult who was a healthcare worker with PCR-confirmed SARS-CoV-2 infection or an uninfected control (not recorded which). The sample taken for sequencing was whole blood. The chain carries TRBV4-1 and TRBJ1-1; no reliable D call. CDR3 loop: CASSQRRTSTNTEAFF. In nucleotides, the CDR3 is TGCGCCAGCAGCCAGCGGAGGACGTCTACGAACACTGAAGCTTTCTTT.